This T cell receptor (beta chain) was captured in a study of neurological immune-mediated disorders. Trimming took off 6 bases at V and 5 bases at J, with 13 bases between the two ends. CDR1 MNHNY and CDR2 SVGAGI come from the germline V gene (reference sequence). The CDR3 is 13 residues long. This clonotype was observed a few times. The time point is: longitudinal time-point 3. The unsorted libraries were generated from a total of 2 million PBMCs, which had been stored in RNAlater at -80 C. TCRdb reanalysed the 5' RACE reads using MiXCR and keeps one entry per CDR3 protein. The sample consists of about 45,000 distinct CDR3 sequences, roughly 12% of them appearing once.

The chain employs TRBV6-6 and TRBJ2-5; possibly TRBD2 for D (6 bases). The origin of this receptor is a young man in good health. Sample: PBMCs. CDR3: CASSPRELETQYF. The CDR3 DNA is TGTGCCAGCAGCCCTCGGGAGTTGGAGACCCAGTACTTC.